These T cell receptor beta chains were read from a single sample in a study of T-cell reconstitution after alpha-beta-depleted transplantation in children. Via MiXCR, TCRdb re-called the PCR reads, giving one row per CDR3 protein. Of 800,000 to 1,000,000 distinct CDR3 sequences in the sample, roughly 29% were seen once. The input for sequencing was PBMCs, mostly from graft donor cells, taken 360 days after TCRalphabeta/CD19-depleted stem cell transplant. These receptors all stem from a boy under two years old who had a stem cell transplant for SCID, so the T cells may come from the graft donor. The CDR3 runs from the conserved cysteine through the conserved F or W.

length | V | CDR3
15 | TRBV5-5 | CASSLRTGSYNEQFF
16 | TRBV12-3/TRBV12-4 | CASSPPGLAGRDEQYF
10 | TRBV29-1 | CSFGDNEQFF
16 | TRBV20-1 | CSARAVGVPGDTEAFF
12 | TRBV20-1 | CSEAGGTDTQYF
15 | TRBV7-2 | CASSRIPRGQETQYF
17 | TRBV5-1 | CASSSGLAGSSYNEQFF
15 | TRBV6-5 | CASSYERGPYNEQFF
14 | TRBV5-5 | CASSYKRQGEEQFF
12 | TRBV10-3 | CAISDLTDTQYF
17 | TRBV6-5 | CASSYSSGSSLPGELFF
13 | TRBV15 | CATSRDPGDTQYF
18 | TRBV20-1 | CSAITPRLGNKGYNEQFF
13 | TRBV4-2 | CASSQGGYQPQHF
17 | TRBV12-3/TRBV12-4 | CASRQTTGGHSNQPQHF
14 | TRBV20-1 | CSASEGGASYEQYF
17 | TRBV5-1 | CASSPGLAGDRTGELFF
12 | TRBV5-1 | CASSPTTDTQYF
14 | TRBV11-2 | CASSLSRGPNEQYF
16 | TRBV20-1 | CSASRRGTSSYNEQFF
18 | TRBV25-1 | CASSELKPGQGRNEKLFF
15 | TRBV3-1 | CASSPGLADAYEQYF
16 | TRBV27 | CASSFGDITSYNEQFF
17 | TRBV7-2 | CASTPGSGVGGTDTQYF
14 | TRBV16 | CASSSGGGSNEQFF
15 | TRBV7-3 | CASSPSGGAVGEQFF
18 | TRBV11-2 | CASSLVLGLSGVRETQYF
11 | TRBV20-1 | CSARDGSEAFF
16 | TRBV29-1 | CSVVGPAEVLEETQYF
15 | TRBV5-1 | CASRIPGTGGETQYF
14 | TRBV12-3/TRBV12-4 | CASSFGGLVYGYTF
17 | TRBV15 | CATSRDLGTQGKNGYTF
17 | TRBV4-3 | CASSQKGTGIATGELFF
14 | TRBV6-1 | CASKGTGVNQPQHF